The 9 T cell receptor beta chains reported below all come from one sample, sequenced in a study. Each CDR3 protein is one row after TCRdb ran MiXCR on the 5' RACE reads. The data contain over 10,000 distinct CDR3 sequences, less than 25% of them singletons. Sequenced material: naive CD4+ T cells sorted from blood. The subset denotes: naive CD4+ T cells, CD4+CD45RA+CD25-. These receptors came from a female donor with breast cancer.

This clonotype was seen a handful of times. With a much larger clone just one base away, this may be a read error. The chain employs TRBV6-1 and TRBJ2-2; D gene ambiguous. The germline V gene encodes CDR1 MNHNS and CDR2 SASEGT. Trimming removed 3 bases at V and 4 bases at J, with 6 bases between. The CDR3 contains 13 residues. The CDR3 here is CASSEQCTGELFF. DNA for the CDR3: TGTGCCAGCAGTGAGCAGTGCACCGGGGAGCTGTTTTTT.

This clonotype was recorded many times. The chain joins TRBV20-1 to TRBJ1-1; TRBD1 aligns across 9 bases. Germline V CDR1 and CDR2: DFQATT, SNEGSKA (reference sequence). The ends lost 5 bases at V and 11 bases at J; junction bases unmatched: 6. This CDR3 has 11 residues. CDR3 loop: CSAQGQGSAFF. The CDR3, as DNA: TGCAGTGCTCAAGGACAGGGGTCGGCTTTCTTT.

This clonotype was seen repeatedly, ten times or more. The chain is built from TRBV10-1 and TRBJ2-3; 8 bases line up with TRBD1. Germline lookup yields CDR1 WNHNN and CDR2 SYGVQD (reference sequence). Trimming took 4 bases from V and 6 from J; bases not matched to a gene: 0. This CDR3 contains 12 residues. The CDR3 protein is CASSGTGDTQYF. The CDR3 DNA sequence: TGCGCCAGCAGTGGGACAGGGGATACGCAGTATTTT.

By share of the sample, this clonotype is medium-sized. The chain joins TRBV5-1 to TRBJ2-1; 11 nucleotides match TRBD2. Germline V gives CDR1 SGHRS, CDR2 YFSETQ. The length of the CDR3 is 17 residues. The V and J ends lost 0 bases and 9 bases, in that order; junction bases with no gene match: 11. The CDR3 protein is CASSLDPLAGGVSEQFF. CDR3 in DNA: TGCGCCAGCAGCTTGGATCCCCTAGCGGGAGGCGTCAGTGAGCAGTTCTTC.

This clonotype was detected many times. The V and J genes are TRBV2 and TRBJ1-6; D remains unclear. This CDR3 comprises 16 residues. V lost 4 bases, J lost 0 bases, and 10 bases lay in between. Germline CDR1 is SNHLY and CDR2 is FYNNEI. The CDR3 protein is CASSAQMSSYNSPLHF. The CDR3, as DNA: TGTGCCAGCAGTGCTCAGATGAGCTCCTATAATTCACCCCTCCACTTT.

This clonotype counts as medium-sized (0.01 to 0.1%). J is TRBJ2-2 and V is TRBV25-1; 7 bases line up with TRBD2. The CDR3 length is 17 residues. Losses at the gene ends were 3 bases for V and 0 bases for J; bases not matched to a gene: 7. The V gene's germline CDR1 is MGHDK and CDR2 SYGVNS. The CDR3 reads CASSDSGWRTNTGELFF. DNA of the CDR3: TGTGCCAGCAGTGATAGCGGGTGGCGCACGAACACCGGGGAGCTGTTTTTT.

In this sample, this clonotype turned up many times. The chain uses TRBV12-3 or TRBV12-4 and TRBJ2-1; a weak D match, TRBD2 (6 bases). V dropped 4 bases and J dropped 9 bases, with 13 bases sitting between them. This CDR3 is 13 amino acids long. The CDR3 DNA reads TGTGCCAGCAGTTCCCGCTTGGGGGGTGAGCAGTTCTTC. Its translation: CASSSRLGGEQFF.

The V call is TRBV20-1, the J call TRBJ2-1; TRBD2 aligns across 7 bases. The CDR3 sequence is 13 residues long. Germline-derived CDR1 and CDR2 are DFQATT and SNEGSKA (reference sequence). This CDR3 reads CRALAETYNEQFF. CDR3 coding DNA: TGCAGGGCCCTAGCGGAGACCTACAATGAGCAGTTCTTC.

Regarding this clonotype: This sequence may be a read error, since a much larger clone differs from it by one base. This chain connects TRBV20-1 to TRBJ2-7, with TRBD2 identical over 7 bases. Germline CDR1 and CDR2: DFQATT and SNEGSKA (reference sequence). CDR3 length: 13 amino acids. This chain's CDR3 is CSARLAAQYELYF. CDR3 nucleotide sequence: TGCAGTGCTAGGCTAGCGGCCCAATACGAGCTGTACTTC.